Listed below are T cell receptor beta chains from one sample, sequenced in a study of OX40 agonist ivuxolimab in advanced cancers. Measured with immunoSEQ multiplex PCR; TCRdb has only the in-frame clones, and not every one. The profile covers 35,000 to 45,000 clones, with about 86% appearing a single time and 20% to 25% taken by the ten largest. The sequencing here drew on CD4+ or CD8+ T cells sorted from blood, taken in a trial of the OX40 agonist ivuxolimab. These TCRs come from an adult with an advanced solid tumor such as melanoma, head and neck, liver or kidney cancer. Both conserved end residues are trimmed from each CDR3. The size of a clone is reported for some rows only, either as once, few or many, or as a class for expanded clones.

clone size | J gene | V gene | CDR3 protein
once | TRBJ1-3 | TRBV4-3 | ASSQGTGEGGNTIY
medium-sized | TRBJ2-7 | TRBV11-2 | ASSLEGREQY
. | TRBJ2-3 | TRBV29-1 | SVERGASTDTQY
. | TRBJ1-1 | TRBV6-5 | ACGRTEAF
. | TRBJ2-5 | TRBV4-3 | ASSQELAGLNQETQY
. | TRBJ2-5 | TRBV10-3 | AISGVQTTLAGGETQY
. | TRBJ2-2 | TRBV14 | ASSQDLAGELF
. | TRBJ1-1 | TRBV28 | ASSPRRAEAF
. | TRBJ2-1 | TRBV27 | ASSLSLSYNEQF
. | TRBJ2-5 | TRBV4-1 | ASSQGQGIEETQY
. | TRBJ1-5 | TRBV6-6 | ASSLDSYDGPQH
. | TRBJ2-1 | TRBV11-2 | ASSLAISYEQF
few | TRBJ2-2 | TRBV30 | AWGAGTNTGELF
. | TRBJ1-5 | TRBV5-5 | ASSLSAYGNQPQH
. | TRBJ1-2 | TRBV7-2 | ASRLESGGWGYT
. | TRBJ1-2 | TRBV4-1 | ASSQDPDSIPANYGYT
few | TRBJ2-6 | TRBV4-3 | ASSQGKREVGSGANVLT
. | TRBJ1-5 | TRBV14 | ASSQDGGLGPQH
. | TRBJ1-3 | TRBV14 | ASSHRDRNTIY
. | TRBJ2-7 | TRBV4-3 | ASSQVRGSDEQY
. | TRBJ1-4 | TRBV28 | ASRPGQATNEKLF
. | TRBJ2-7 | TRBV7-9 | ASSLEGGVGYEQY